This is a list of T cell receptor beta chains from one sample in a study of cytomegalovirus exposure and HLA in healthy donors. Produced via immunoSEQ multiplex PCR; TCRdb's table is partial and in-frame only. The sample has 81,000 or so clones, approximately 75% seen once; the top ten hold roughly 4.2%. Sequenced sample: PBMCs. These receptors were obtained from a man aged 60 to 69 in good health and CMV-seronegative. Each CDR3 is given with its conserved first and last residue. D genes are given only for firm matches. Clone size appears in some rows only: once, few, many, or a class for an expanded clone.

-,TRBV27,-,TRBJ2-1,CASSLETGRKGNNNEQFF,TGTGCCAGCAGTTTGGAGACAGGGAGGAAGGGAAACAACAATGAGCAGTTCTTC
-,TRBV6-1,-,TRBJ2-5,CASSWGLQETQYF,TGTGCCAGCAGCTGGGGCCTCCAAGAGACCCAGTACTTC
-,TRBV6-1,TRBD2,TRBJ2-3,CASSEVKASGADTQYF,TGTGCCAGCAGTGAAGTTAAGGCTAGCGGGGCAGATACGCAGTATTTT
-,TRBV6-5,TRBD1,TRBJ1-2,CASSPGGADGYTF,TGTGCCAGCAGTCCAGGGGGCGCGGATGGCTACACCTTC
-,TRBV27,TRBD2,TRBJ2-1,CASSPSGGSSYNEQFF,TGTGCCAGCAGTCCTAGCGGGGGGAGCTCCTACAATGAGCAGTTCTTC
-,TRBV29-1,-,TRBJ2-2,CSVSDTGELFF,TGCAGCGTTTCGGACACCGGGGAGCTGTTTTTT
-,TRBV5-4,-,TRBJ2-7,CASSSLGRIYEQYF,TGTGCCAGCAGCTCCCTGGGCCGGATCTACGAGCAGTACTTC
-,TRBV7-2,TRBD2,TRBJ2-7,CASSLERDYEQYF,TGTGCCAGCAGCTTAGAGCGGGACTACGAGCAGTACTTC
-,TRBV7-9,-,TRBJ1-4,CSSSPNFDRQNEKLFF,TGTTCCAGCAGCCCAAACTTTGACAGGCAGAATGAAAAACTGTTTTTT
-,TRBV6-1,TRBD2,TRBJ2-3,CASSEVRGGSTDTQYF,TGTGCCAGCAGTGAAGTTCGGGGGGGTAGCACAGATACGCAGTATTTT
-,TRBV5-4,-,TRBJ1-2,CASSPGQSIHGYTF,TGTGCCAGCAGCCCTGGACAGTCCATCCATGGCTACACCTTC
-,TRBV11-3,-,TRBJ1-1,CASSSRSNTEAFF,TGTGCCAGCAGCTCCCGGTCGAACACTGAAGCTTTCTTT
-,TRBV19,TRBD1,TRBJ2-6,CATSGGGQGTGGANVLTF,TGTGCCACCTCAGGAGGGGGACAGGGGACTGGTGGGGCCAACGTCCTGACTTTC
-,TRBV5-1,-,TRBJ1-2,CASSPNSPGQAYGYTF,TGCGCCAGCAGCCCCAATTCCCCGGGACAAGCTTATGGCTACACCTTC
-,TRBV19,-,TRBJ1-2,CASSYGYGYTF,TGTGCCAGTTCTTACGGCTATGGCTACACCTTC
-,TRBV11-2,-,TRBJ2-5,CASSFNVPGRGETQYF,TGTGCCAGCAGCTTCAACGTCCCGGGAAGGGGGGAGACCCAGTACTTC
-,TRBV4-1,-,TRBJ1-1,CASTPREGTEAFF,TGCGCCAGCACCCCCAGGGAGGGCACTGAAGCTTTCTTT
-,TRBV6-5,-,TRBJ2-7,CASSYRPGGKYEQYF,TGTGCCAGCAGTTATCGTCCAGGGGGGAAATACGAGCAGTACTTC
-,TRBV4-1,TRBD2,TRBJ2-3,CASSQEDASGGPDTQYF,TGCGCCAGCAGCCAAGAGGACGCCAGCGGGGGTCCAGATACGCAGTATTTT
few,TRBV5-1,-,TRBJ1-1,CASSFRGTEAFF,TGCGCCAGCAGCTTCAGAGGGACTGAAGCTTTCTTT
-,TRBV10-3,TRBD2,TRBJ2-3,CAISDTSGGPLSTDTQYF,TGTGCCATCAGTGACACTAGCGGGGGGCCCCTAAGCACAGATACGCAGTATTTT
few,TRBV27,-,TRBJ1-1,CASSLQANTEAFF,TGTGCCAGCAGTTTGCAAGCTAACACTGAAGCTTTCTTT
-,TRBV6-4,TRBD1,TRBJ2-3,CASSERTGVRATQYF,TGTGCCAGCAGTGAAAGGACAGGGGTGAGGGCTACGCAGTATTTT
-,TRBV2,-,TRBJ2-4,CASSERVAGGPKNIQYF,TGTGCCAGCAGTGAACGAGTGGCCGGGGGGCCCAAAAACATTCAGTACTTC
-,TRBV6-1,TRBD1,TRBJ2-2,CASSAGTGSTGELFF,TGTGCCAGCAGTGCCGGGACAGGGTCCACCGGGGAGCTGTTTTTT
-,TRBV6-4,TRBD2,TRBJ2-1,CASSATRTSPWNEQFF,TGTGCCAGCAGTGCCACGAGGACTAGCCCCTGGAATGAGCAGTTCTTC
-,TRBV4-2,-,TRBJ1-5,CASSQTESFNQPQHF,TGTGCCAGCAGCCAAACAGAGTCCTTCAATCAGCCCCAGCATTTT
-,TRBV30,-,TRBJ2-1,CAWSLVGAGGEQFF,TGTGCCTGGAGTCTGGTGGGGGCTGGGGGTGAGCAGTTCTTC
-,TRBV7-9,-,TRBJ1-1,CASSYTENTEAFF,TGTGCCAGCAGCTACACAGAGAACACTGAAGCTTTCTTT
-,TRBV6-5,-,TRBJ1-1,CASSLREGQNTEAFF,TGTGCCAGCAGTCTCCGGGAGGGCCAGAACACTGAAGCTTTCTTT
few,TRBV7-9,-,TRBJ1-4,CASSLFPYEKLFF,TGTGCCAGCAGCTTATTCCCCTATGAAAAACTGTTTTTT
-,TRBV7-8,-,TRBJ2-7,CASSLNPGTYEQYF,TGTGCCAGCAGCTTAAACCCGGGGACCTACGAGCAGTACTTC
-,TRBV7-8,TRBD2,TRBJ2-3,CASSLGMMRGGLKDTQYF,TGTGCCAGCAGCTTAGGAATGATGCGGGGGGGCCTAAAAGATACGCAGTATTTT
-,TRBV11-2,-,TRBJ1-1,CASSLGGGNTEAFF,TGTGCCAGCAGCCTAGGCGGAGGGAACACTGAAGCTTTCTTT
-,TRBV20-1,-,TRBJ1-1,CSTYRVSEAFF,TGCAGTACCTACAGGGTGTCTGAAGCTTTCTTT
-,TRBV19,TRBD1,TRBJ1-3,CASSPGTGRGNTIYF,TGTGCCAGTAGCCCTGGGACAGGGAGAGGAAACACCATATATTTT
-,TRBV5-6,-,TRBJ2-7,CASSLTDSYEQYF,TGTGCCAGCAGCTTGACAGATTCCTACGAGCAGTACTTC
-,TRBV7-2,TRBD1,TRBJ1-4,CASSLGQGRKLFF,TGTGCCAGCAGCTTAGGACAGGGTCGAAAACTGTTTTTT
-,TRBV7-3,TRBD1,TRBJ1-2,CASSFGRGRSDYGYTF,TGTGCCAGCAGCTTCGGGAGGGGGCGATCGGACTATGGCTACACCTTC
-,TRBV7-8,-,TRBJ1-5,CASSFGGINQPQHF,TGTGCCAGCAGCTTCGGAGGGATCAATCAGCCCCAGCATTTT
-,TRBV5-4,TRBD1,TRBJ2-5,CASSLGERGGGETQYF,TGTGCCAGCAGCTTGGGGGAACGAGGGGGCGGAGAGACCCAGTACTTC
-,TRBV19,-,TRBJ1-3,CASSRQVAGNTIYF,TGTGCCAGTAGTAGACAGGTGGCGGGAAACACCATATATTTT
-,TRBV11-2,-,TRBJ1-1,CASSLGLRGTEAFF,TGTGCCAGCAGCTTAGGCCTACGAGGCACTGAAGCTTTCTTT
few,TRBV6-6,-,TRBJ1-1,CASSPTGVTEAFF,TGTGCCAGCAGCCCGACGGGAGTCACTGAAGCTTTCTTT
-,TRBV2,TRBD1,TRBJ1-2,CASSETGQRIVYGYTF,TGTGCCAGCAGTGAAACGGGACAGCGGATCGTCTATGGCTACACCTTC
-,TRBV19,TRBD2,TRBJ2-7,CASTPRGGSGSGEQYF,TGTGCCAGTACCCCCCGTGGTGGTAGCGGGTCGGGGGAGCAGTACTTC
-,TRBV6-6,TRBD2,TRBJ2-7,CATTLSGGLYEQYF,TGTGCCACCACCCTAAGCGGGGGGCTTTACGAGCAGTACTTC
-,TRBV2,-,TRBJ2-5,CASGTLDPYQETQYF,TGTGCCAGCGGGACTTTGGACCCGTACCAAGAGACCCAGTACTTC
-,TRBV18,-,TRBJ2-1,CASSPGQHNEQFF,TGTGCCAGCTCACCGGGCCAGCACAATGAGCAGTTCTTC
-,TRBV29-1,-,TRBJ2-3,CSVEDGYSDTQYF,TGCAGCGTTGAAGACGGTTACTCGGATACGCAGTATTTT
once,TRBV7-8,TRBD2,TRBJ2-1,CASSPAGGPGDEQFF,TGTGCCAGCAGCCCAGCGGGGGGCCCCGGGGATGAGCAGTTCTTC
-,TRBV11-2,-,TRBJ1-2,CASSLVLRYGYTF,TGTGCCAGCAGCTTAGTATTGCGGTATGGCTACACCTTC
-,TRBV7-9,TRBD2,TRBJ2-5,CASSLMISGSQETQYF,TGTGCCAGCAGCTTAATGATTAGCGGGTCCCAAGAGACCCAGTACTTC